This passage covers 15 T cell receptor beta chains from one sample sequenced in a study of blood T cell repertoires in COVID-19 (TCRdb year 2020). The method was the immunoSEQ multiplex PCR assay. In TCRdb, the immuneACCESS table is reduced to in-frame sequences with V and J assigned. These tables do not hold every clone; where another copy was compared, an unresolved V gene accounts for under half, and the others remain unexplained. In this sample the table shows tens of thousands of clones, 75% to 90% of which occur a single time. In total, the top ten clones hold over 9.5% of the sample. Sequencing was done on a sample of peripheral blood. The source of these receptors is a man aged 60 to 69 with acute or convalescent COVID-19.

The chain is built from TRBV5-4 and TRBJ1-1; D is unclear. Trimming left V 4 bases short and J 10 bases short, with 11 bases between. This CDR3 comprises 11 residues. Germline V CDR1 and CDR2: SGHNT, YYREEE (reference sequence). As DNA, the CDR3 is TGTGCCAGCAGCCCAATTCAGTTAGCTTTCTTT. It specifies CASSPIQLAFF.

CDR3 protein: CASSEGAGGIGDTQYF. The CDR3 DNA reads TGTGCCAGCAGTGAGGGAGCGGGAGGGATCGGGGATACGCAGTATTTT. The chain employs TRBV6-1 and TRBJ2-3, with 10 bases matching TRBD2. Germline CDR1 reads MNHNS; CDR2 reads SASEGT. V lost 3 bases to trimming and J lost 6 bases; unmatched junction nucleotides: 9. This CDR3 has 16 residues.

This chain connects TRBV7-9 to TRBJ1-5, with 7 positions matching TRBD1. The CDR3 covers 14 residues. Looked up from germline, CDR1 is SEHNR and CDR2 is FQNEAQ (reference sequence). Trimming took 5 bases from V and 11 from J; bases not matched to a gene: 12. The CDR3 bases are TGTGCCAGCAGCGCACGACAGGGTCCGGTGGCCCAGCATTTT. Protein: CASSARQGPVAQHF.

The gene calls are TRBV29-1 and TRBJ1-2; D uncertain. Germline loops: CDR1 SQVTM, CDR2 ANQGSEA. Trimming shortened V by 6 bases and J by 4 bases, and 9 bases separated the two germline ends. The length of the CDR3 is 11 residues. The CDR3 is CSVSPGYGYTF. CDR3 DNA: TGCAGCGTCTCCCCGGGCTATGGCTACACCTTC.

V gene TRBV29-1 combines with J gene TRBJ2-1, with 10 bases that match TRBD2. Germline CDR1 and CDR2: SQVTM and ANQGSEA. The J segment lost 13 bases and the V segment lost 1 base, leaving 13 bases of the junction unmatched. CDR3 length: 15 residues. CDR3 sequence: CSVEAGLASGIFQFF. As DNA, the CDR3 is TGCAGCGTTGAAGCGGGACTAGCGAGTGGAATTTTCCAGTTCTTC.

This clone was found a few times. The chain joins TRBV6-5 to TRBJ2-3, with 8 bases fitting TRBD2. V dropped 5 bases and J dropped 4; count of bases not matched to a gene: 8. This CDR3 region has 15 residues. The germline V gene encodes CDR1 MNHEY and CDR2 SVGAGI. CDR3 sequence: CASSRGGRGADTQYF. CDR3 nucleotide sequence: TGTGCCAGCAGTCGCGGGGGGAGAGGGGCAGATACGCAGTATTTT.

The chain combines TRBV11-2 with TRBJ1-1; unclear D gene. CDR3 size: 13 residues. V was trimmed by 2 bases and J by 3 bases, leaving 7 bases between them. Germline CDR1 is SGHAT and CDR2 is FQNNGV. CDR3 nucleotides: TGTGCCAGCAGCTTAATTCCGGACACTGAAGCTTTCTTT. It encodes CASSLIPDTEAFF.

The chain carries TRBV19 and TRBJ1-6, with D tentatively TRBD1 (6 bases). The CDR3 has 17 residues. Germline V lookup: CDR1 LNHDA, CDR2 SQIVND (reference sequence). The V end was cut by 3 bases, the J end by 1 base, with 13 bases between. The CDR3 sequence is CASSIEWTVSYNSPLHF. The CDR3 nucleotides read TGTGCCAGTAGTATTGAGTGGACAGTTTCCTATAATTCACCCCTCCACTTT. The full variable domain, its missing parts supplied by reference TRBV19 and TRBJ1-6, is DGGITQSPKYLFRKEGQNVTLSCEQNLNHDAMYWYRQDPGQGLRLIYYSQIVNDFQKGDIAEGYSVSREKKESFPLTVTSAQKNPTAFYLCASSIEWTVSYNSPLHFGNGTRLTVT.

The chain employs TRBV6-5 and TRBJ1-1; possibly TRBD1 for D (6 bases). Germline V lookup: CDR1 MNHEY, CDR2 SVGAGI. V lost 0 bases, J lost 8 bases, and 16 bases lay in between. This CDR3 has 15 residues. This CDR3 reads CASSYSTQGRAEAFF. The CDR3 DNA is TGTGCCAGCAGTTACTCGACCCAGGGGCGAGCGGAAGCTTTCTTT.

V is TRBV4-1 and J is TRBJ2-7; perhaps TRBD2 as D (6 bases). The CDR3 runs 15 residues. Germline CDR1 reads MGHRA; CDR2 reads YSYEKL. V gave up 1 base and J gave up 0 bases, with 10 bases separating them. The CDR3 DNA reads as TGCGCCAGCAGCCAAGTGGTGGGGGGCTCCTACGAGCAGTACTTC. It codes for CASSQVVGGSYEQYF.

This chain uses TRBV11-2 with TRBJ2-3, with D uncertain. This CDR3 spans 12 amino acids. Germline V gene sequence: CDR1 SGHAT, CDR2 FQNNGV. V gave up 5 bases and J gave up 5 bases, with 8 bases separating them. The CDR3 spells CASSPAGDTQYF. The CDR3 coding sequence is TGTGCCAGCAGCCCTGCAGGAGATACGCAGTATTTT. Full variable domain (remainder filled in from reference TRBV11-2 and TRBJ2-3): EAGVAQSPRYKIIEKRQSVAFWCNPISGHATLYWYQQILGQGPKLLIQFQNNGVVDDSQLPKDRFSAERLKGVDSTLKIQPAKLEDSAVYLCASSPAGDTQYFGPGTRLTVL.

The chain combines TRBV7-3 with TRBJ2-1; D perhaps matches TRBD2 (5 bases). The germline V gene has CDR1 SGHTA and CDR2 FQGTGA. This CDR3 has 16 residues. The ends were cut back, 2 bases at V and 6 bases at J, with 17 bases in the middle. The CDR3 DNA follows: TGTGCCAGCAGCTTAGGACCCGGTCCACTAGGCAATGAGCAGTTCTTC. This gives the protein CASSLGPGPLGNEQFF.

The chain is built from TRBV9 and TRBJ1-3; D is ambiguous. The CDR3 spans 16 residues. With 0 bases removed from V and 0 bases from J, the gap between germline ends came to 10 bases. Germline V gene lookup returns CDR1 SGDLS and CDR2 YYNGEE. The CDR3 DNA follows: TGTGCCAGCAGCGTAGGGGTTCAGGACTCTGGAAACACCATATATTTT. This sequence encodes CASSVGVQDSGNTIYF.

This clone was seen more than once but under ten times. The chain couples TRBV18 to TRBJ1-2; D possibly corresponds to TRBD1 (5 bases). The germline V gene encodes CDR1 KGHSH and CDR2 LQKENI. The CDR3 runs to 15 residues. Trimming shortened V by 3 bases and J by 4 bases, and 15 bases separated the two germline ends. For the CDR3, the DNA is TGTGCCAGCTCACCGCGGCAGACAGCACCCTATGGCTACACCTTC. This codes for CASSPRQTAPYGYTF.

The chain joins TRBV27 to TRBJ2-3, with a possible D match to TRBD2 (6 bases). Per the germline V gene, CDR1 is MNHEY and CDR2 is SMNVEV (reference sequence). The CDR3 totals 13 residues. The CDR3 region is CACRELTRDTQYF. The CDR3 nucleotides are TGTGCTTGTCGGGAGCTAACCAGAGATACGCAGTATTTT.